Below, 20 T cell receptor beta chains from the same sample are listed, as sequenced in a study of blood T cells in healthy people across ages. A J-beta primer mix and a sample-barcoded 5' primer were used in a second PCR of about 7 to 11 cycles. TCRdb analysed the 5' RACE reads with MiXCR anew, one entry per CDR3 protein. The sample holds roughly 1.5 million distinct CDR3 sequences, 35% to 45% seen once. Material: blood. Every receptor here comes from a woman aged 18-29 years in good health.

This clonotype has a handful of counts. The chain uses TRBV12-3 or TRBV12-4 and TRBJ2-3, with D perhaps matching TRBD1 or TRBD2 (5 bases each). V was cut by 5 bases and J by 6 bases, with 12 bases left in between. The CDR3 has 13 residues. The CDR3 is CASSPGTSDTQYF. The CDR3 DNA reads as TGTGCCAGCAGTCCCGGGACCTCCGATACGCAGTATTTT.

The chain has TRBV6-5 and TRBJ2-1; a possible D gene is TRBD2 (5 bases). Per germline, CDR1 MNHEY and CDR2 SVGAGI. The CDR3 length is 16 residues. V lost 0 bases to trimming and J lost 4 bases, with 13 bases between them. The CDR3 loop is CASSYSIGERYNEQFF. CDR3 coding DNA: TGTGCCAGCAGTTACTCCATCGGGGAGAGGTACAATGAGCAGTTCTTC.

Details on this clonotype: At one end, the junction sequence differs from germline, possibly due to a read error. Here the CDR3 DNA reads TGTGCCAGCAGAGGAGACGGGCTAGCGGGACCGCGTGAGCAGTTCTTT. Translation: CASRGDGLAGPREQFF. The gene calls are TRBV12-3 or TRBV12-4 and TRBJ2-1; 9 bases line up with TRBD2. The CDR3 consists of 16 residues.

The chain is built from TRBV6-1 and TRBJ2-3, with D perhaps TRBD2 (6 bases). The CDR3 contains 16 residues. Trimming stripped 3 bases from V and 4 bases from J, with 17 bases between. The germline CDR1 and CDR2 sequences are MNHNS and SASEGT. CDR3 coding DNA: TGTGCCAGCAGTGACTTCTTGGGGGAGGTCGCAGATACGCAGTATTTT. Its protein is CASSDFLGEVADTQYF.

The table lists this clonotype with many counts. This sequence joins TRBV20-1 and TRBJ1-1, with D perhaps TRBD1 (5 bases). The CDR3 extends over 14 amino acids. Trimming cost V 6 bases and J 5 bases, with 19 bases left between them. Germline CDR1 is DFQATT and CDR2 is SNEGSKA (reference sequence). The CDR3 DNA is TGCAGTGCCTTCGGGGCCGGGCGTGGAACTGAAGCTTTCTTT. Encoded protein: CSAFGAGRGTEAFF.

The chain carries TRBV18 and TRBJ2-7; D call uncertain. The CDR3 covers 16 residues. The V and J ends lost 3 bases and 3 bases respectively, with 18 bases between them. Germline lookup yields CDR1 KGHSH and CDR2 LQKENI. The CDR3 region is CASSPGIRTEVYEQYF. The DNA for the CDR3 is TGTGCCAGCTCACCGGGAATCAGAACGGAAGTCTACGAGCAGTACTTC. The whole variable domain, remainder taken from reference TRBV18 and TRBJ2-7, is NAGVMQNPRHLVRRRGQEARLRCSPMKGHSHVYWYRQLPEEGLKFMVYLQKENIIDESGMPKERFSAEFPKEGPSILRIQQVVRGDSAAYFCASSPGIRTEVYEQYFGPGTRLTVT.

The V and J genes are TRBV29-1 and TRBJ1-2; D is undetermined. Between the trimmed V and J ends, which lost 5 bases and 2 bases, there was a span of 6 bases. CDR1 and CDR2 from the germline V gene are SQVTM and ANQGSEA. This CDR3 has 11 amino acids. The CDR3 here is CSVIQNYGYTF. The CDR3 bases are TGCAGCGTTATACAGAACTATGGCTACACCTTC.

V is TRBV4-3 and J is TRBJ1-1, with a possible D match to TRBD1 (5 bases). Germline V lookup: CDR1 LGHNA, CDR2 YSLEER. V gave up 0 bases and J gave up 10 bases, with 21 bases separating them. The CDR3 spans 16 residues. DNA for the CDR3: TGCGCCAGCAGCCAAGATGATCTGACAGCCCGGCGAGGAGCTTTCTTT. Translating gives CASSQDDLTARRGAFF.

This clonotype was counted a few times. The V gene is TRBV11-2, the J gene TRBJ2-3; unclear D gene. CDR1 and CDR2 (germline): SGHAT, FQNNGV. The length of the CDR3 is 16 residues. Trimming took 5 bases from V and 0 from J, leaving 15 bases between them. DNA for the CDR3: TGTGCCAGCAGCCAAGGACCCAACCCTAGCACAGATACGCAGTATTTT. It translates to CASSQGPNPSTDTQYF.

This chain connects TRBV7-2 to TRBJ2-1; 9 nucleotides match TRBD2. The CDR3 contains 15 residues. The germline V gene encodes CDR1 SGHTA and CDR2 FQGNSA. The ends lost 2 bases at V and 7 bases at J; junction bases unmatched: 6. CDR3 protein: CASSLRREGWNEQFF. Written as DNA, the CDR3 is TGTGCCAGCAGCTTAAGGCGGGAGGGCTGGAATGAGCAGTTCTTC.

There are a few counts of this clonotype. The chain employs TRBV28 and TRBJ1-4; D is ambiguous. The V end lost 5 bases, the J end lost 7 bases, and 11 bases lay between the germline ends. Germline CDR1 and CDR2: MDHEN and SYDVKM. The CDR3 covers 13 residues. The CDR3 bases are TGTGCCAGCAGTCGGACCCAATCTGAAAAACTGTTTTTT. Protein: CASSRTQSEKLFF.

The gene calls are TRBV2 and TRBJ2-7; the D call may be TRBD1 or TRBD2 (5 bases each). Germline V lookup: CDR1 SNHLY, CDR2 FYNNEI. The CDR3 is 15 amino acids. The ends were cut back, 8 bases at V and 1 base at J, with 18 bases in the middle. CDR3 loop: CASGTVIHASYEQYF. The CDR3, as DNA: TGTGCCAGCGGGACCGTAATCCATGCTTCCTACGAGCAGTACTTC.

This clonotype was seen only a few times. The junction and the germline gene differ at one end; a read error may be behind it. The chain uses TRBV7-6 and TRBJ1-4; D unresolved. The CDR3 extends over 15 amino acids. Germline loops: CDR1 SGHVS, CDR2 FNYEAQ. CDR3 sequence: CASSPLGQLNEKLFF. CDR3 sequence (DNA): TGTGCCAGCAGCCCTCTAGGGCAGCTTAATGAAAAGCTGTTTTTT.

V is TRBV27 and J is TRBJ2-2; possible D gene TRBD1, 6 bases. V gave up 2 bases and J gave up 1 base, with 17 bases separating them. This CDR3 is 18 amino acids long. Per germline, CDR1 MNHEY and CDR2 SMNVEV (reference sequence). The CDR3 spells CASSLSFWTARNTGELFF. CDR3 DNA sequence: TGTGCCAGCAGTTTAAGCTTCTGGACAGCCCGGAACACCGGGGAGCTGTTTTTT.

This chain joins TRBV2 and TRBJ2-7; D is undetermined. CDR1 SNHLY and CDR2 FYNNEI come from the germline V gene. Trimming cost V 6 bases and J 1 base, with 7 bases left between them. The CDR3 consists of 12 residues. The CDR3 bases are TGTGCCAGCAGGGAACAGTCCTACGAGCAGTACTTC. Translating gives CASREQSYEQYF.

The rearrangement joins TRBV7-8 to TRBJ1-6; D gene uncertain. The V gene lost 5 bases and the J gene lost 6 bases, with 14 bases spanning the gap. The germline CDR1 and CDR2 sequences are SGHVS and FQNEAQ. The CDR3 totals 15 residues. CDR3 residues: CASSLLWDFNSPLHF. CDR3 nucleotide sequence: TGTGCCAGCAGCCTCCTTTGGGATTTTAATTCACCCCTCCACTTT.

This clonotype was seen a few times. As DNA, the CDR3 is TGCAGTGCTAGAGGAGCACCTGGAGATACGCAGTATTTT. Protein: CSARGAPGDTQYF. The chain joins TRBV20-1 to TRBJ2-3; the D is unclear. This CDR3 region has 13 residues. Germline-derived CDR1 and CDR2 are DFQATT and SNEGSKA (reference sequence). V lost 1 base and J lost 5, with 10 bases in between.

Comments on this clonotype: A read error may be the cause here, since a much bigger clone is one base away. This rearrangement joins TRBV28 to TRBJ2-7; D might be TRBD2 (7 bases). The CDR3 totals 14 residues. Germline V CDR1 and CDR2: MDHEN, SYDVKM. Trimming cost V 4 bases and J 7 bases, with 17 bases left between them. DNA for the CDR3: TGTGCCAGCAGTTCTACAGGGACTATTGATGAGCAGTACTTC. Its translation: CASSSTGTIDEQYF.

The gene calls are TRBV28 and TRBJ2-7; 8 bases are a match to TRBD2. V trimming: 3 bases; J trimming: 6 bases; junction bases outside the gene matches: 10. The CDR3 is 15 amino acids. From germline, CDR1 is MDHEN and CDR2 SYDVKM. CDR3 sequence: CASSFGTSGGREQYF. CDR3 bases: TGTGCCAGCAGTTTCGGAACTAGCGGTGGCCGCGAGCAGTACTTC.

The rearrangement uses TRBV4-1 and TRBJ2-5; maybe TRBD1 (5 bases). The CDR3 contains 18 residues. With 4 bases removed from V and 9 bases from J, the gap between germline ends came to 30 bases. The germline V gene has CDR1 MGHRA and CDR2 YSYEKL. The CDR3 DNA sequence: TGCGCCAGCAGCCCTGGAAGGGGCGGAAACGCTCTACCCGAGCCCCAGTACTTC. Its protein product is CASSPGRGGNALPEPQYF.